The 26 T cell receptor beta chains given below trace back to one sample, sequenced in a study of shared clonotypes between healthy human individuals. Assay: immunoSEQ multiplex PCR; the TCRdb copy retains only in-frame clones and omits some. The repertoire holds approximately 320,000 clones, with roughly 91% as singletons. Material for sequencing was memory CD8+ T cells sorted from blood. Subset given: CD45RO+ cells pooled with CCR7-negative TemRA cells. The source is a man younger than 35 in good health.

This chain links TRBV19 with TRBJ2-3, with a tentative D call TRBD2 (7 bases). The V and J ends lost 1 base and 4 bases respectively, with 15 bases between them. CDR1 is LNHDA, CDR2 SQIVND, per germline (reference sequence). This CDR3 spans 16 amino acids. This CDR3 reads CASSIAGGGRPDTQYF. DNA for the CDR3: TGTGCCAGTAGTATAGCGGGGGGCGGGAGACCAGATACGCAGTATTTT.

The chain carries TRBV11-2 and TRBJ2-1, with 10 bases matching TRBD2. This CDR3 spans 15 amino acids. CDR1 and CDR2 (germline): SGHAT, FQNNGV. The V gene end was trimmed by 5 bases and the J gene end by 4 bases; junction bases not matched to a gene: 5. CDR3 residues: CASSKASGGYNEQFF. The CDR3 DNA is TGTGCCAGCAGCAAAGCTAGCGGGGGTTACAATGAGCAGTTCTTC.

The chain uses TRBV7-9 and TRBJ2-5; 9 bases are shared with TRBD2. The germline CDR1 and CDR2 sequences are SEHNR and FQNEAQ (reference sequence). This CDR3 spans 17 amino acids. V dropped 3 bases and J dropped 2; count of bases not matched to a gene: 10. CDR3 DNA: TGTGCCAGCAGCTTTGAAGCCCTAGCGGGGAGGCAAGAGACCCAGTACTTC. This gives the protein CASSFEALAGRQETQYF.

The CDR3 sequence: CASSLLTEHTEAFF. CDR3 in DNA: TGTGCCAGCAGCTTACTTACAGAGCATACTGAAGCTTTCTTT. V is TRBV7-8 and J is TRBJ1-1; no clear D. Germline CDR1 is SGHVS and CDR2 is FQNEAQ. The length of the CDR3 is 14 residues. With 2 bases removed from V and 5 bases from J, the gap between germline ends came to 12 bases.

J is TRBJ2-7 and V is TRBV28, with D perhaps matching TRBD2 (6 bases). The CDR3 loop spans 14 amino acids. From germline, CDR1 is MDHEN and CDR2 SYDVKM. Trimming stripped 6 bases from V and 4 bases from J, with 16 bases between. The CDR3 nucleotides are TGTGCCAGCAGGCCGCCCTTAGCGGAGTACGAGCAGTACTTC. It yields the protein CASRPPLAEYEQYF.

This chain joins TRBV5-5 and TRBJ2-7; 7 nucleotides agree with TRBD2. The CDR3 is 14 amino acids. The germline V gene encodes CDR1 SGHKS and CDR2 YYEKEE (reference sequence). V dropped 4 bases and J dropped 2; count of bases not matched to a gene: 6. The CDR3 reads CASSVGGMTYEQYF. CDR3 nucleotide sequence: TGTGCCAGCAGCGTGGGAGGGATGACCTACGAGCAGTACTTC.

This clone is medium-sized by share. The chain combines TRBV30 with TRBJ2-3; TRBD1 matches 11 bases. CDR1 and CDR2 (germline): GTSNPN, SVGIG (reference sequence). The CDR3 runs to 15 residues. V was clipped by 1 base and J by 2 bases; unmatched bases: 2. The chain's CDR3 is CAWSGTGGITDTQYF. In DNA, the CDR3 is TGTGCCTGGAGTGGGACAGGGGGCATCACAGATACGCAGTATTTT.

The V call is TRBV13, the J call TRBJ2-1; maybe TRBD1 (6 bases). The CDR3 loop spans 14 amino acids. Germline CDR1 and CDR2: PRHDT and FYEKMQ (reference sequence). The ends were cut back, 0 bases at V and 8 bases at J, with 11 bases in the middle. The CDR3 region is CASSLGQGLHEQFF. Here the CDR3 DNA reads TGTGCCAGCAGCTTAGGACAGGGTCTCCATGAGCAGTTCTTC.

The chain employs TRBV13 and TRBJ1-2, with D tentatively TRBD1 (6 bases). The CDR3 has 15 amino acids. Deletions cut 5 bases from V and 4 bases from J, with 17 bases between. The germline CDR1 and CDR2 sequences are PRHDT and FYEKMQ (reference sequence). DNA for the CDR3: TGTGCCAGCAGCCTGGGCTCGGACAGTCCCTATGGCTACACCTTC. It encodes CASSLGSDSPYGYTF.

This rearrangement joins TRBV9 to TRBJ2-7, with TRBD2 matching 11 bases. The length of the CDR3 is 15 residues. Germline assignment: CDR1 SGDLS and CDR2 YYNGEE. Losses at the gene ends were 4 bases for V and 2 bases for J; bases not matched to a gene: 5. CDR3 residues: CASSPIAGGPYEQYF. The DNA for the CDR3 is TGTGCCAGCAGCCCAATAGCGGGGGGGCCCTACGAGCAGTACTTC.

The genes are TRBV30 and TRBJ2-5, with a weak D call TRBD2 (5 bases). CDR1 is GTSNPN, CDR2 SVGIG, per germline (reference sequence). The ends were cut back, 0 bases at V and 4 bases at J, with 9 bases in the middle. The CDR3 runs to 13 residues. CDR3 residues: CAWSVFSAETQYF. In DNA form, the CDR3 reads TGTGCCTGGAGTGTATTTAGCGCAGAGACCCAGTACTTC. The full variable domain, in which reference TRBV30 and TRBJ2-5 provide the parts outside the CDR3, is SQTIHQWPATLVQPVGSPLSLECTVEGTSNPNLYWYRQAAGRGLQLLFYSVGIGQISSEVPQNLSASRPQDRQFILSSKKLLLSDSGFYLCAWSVFSAETQYFGPGTRLLVL.

This chain uses TRBV27 with TRBJ2-1; 8 nucleotides agree with TRBD1. Germline values: CDR1 MNHEY, CDR2 SMNVEV (reference sequence). There are 13 residues in the CDR3. J lost 10 bases, V lost 6 bases, and 8 bases had no gene match. CDR3 sequence: CASSTLGTGEQFF. The CDR3 DNA reads TGTGCCAGCAGCACTTTGGGGACAGGAGAGCAGTTCTTC.

This clone was observed a single time. The rearrangement joins TRBV29-1 to TRBJ2-2; TRBD1 agrees at 8 bases. J gave up 5 bases and V 0 bases, and 5 bases lay outside the gene matches. This CDR3 has 15 amino acids. The germline gives CDR1 SQVTM, CDR2 ANQGSEA. Written as DNA, the CDR3 is TGCAGCGTTGAAGATTCGCAGGGGGCAACCGGGGAGCTGTTTTTT. It translates to CSVEDSQGATGELFF.

This clone has just a few counts. The V call is TRBV6-5, the J call TRBJ2-2, with no clear D. The length of the CDR3 is 12 residues. Germline V CDR1 and CDR2: MNHEY, SVGAGI. V was shortened by 0 bases and J by 6 bases, with 2 bases between the two germline ends. The CDR3 sequence: CASSYSPGELFF. The CDR3 coding sequence is TGTGCCAGCAGTTACTCGCCCGGGGAGCTGTTTTTT.

CDR3 protein: CASSVVRAGELFF. The CDR3 nucleotides read TGTGCCAGCAGCGTAGTCCGCGCCGGGGAGCTGTTTTTT. The chain carries TRBV9 and TRBJ2-2; the D is unclear. The CDR3 has 13 residues. Germline V lookup: CDR1 SGDLS, CDR2 YYNGEE. V lost 0 bases, J lost 6 bases, and 6 bases lay in between.

V usage is TRBV30 and J usage is TRBJ2-7; D gene ambiguous. Trimming stripped 0 bases from V and 9 bases from J, with 9 bases between. Germline V lookup: CDR1 GTSNPN, CDR2 SVGIG (reference sequence). The CDR3 runs to 11 residues. The CDR3 DNA follows: TGTGCCTGGAGTGTGGGAACGGGGCAGTACTTC. Translated: CAWSVGTGQYF. The full variable domain, rest sourced from reference TRBV30 and TRBJ2-7, is SQTIHQWPATLVQPVGSPLSLECTVEGTSNPNLYWYRQAAGRGLQLLFYSVGIGQISSEVPQNLSASRPQDRQFILSSKKLLLSDSGFYLCAWSVGTGQYFGPGTRLTVT.

The chain links TRBV10-1 to TRBJ2-3; D not certain. Trimming removed 5 bases at V and 6 bases at J, with 15 bases between. The CDR3 sequence is 14 residues long. Germline CDR1 WNHNN, CDR2 SYGVQD (reference sequence). In DNA form, the CDR3 reads TGCGCCAGCAGTCTTGACTGGAGCAAGGATACGCAGTATTTT. The encoded protein is CASSLDWSKDTQYF.

The chain employs TRBV5-1 and TRBJ2-3; no firm D call. V was trimmed by 1 base and J by 2 bases, leaving 11 bases between them. This CDR3 is built from 15 residues. Germline assignment: CDR1 SGHRS and CDR2 YFSETQ. For the CDR3, the DNA is TGCGCCAGCAGCTTGAATAGGTTGAACACAGATACGCAGTATTTT. Translating gives CASSLNRLNTDTQYF. Together with reference TRBV5-1 and TRBJ2-3, the CDR3 gives the full variable domain: KAGVTQTPRYLIKTRGQQVTLSCSPISGHRSVSWYQQTPGQGLQFLFEYFSETQRNKGNFPGRFSGRQFSNSRSEMNVSTLELGDSALYLCASSLNRLNTDTQYFGPGTRLTVL.

The chain couples TRBV6-6 to TRBJ2-2, with D possibly TRBD2 on 6 matching bases. The V gene lost 0 bases and the J gene lost 6 bases, with 11 bases spanning the gap. CDR1 is MNHNY and CDR2 is SVGAGI in the germline V gene (reference sequence). The CDR3 totals 15 residues. DNA of the CDR3: TGTGCCAGCAGTTACTCGATAGGGGAGGCCGGGGAGCTGTTTTTT. This gives the protein CASSYSIGEAGELFF.

The J gene is TRBJ2-7, the V gene TRBV4-2; D perhaps matches TRBD1 (6 bases). Trimming took off 1 base at V and 0 bases at J, with 10 bases between the two ends. The germline V gene has CDR1 LGHNA and CDR2 YNFKEQ. This CDR3 spans 15 amino acids. In nucleotides, the CDR3 is TGTGCCAGCAGCCAAGTGGACAGCCCCTCCTACGAGCAGTACTTC. It codes for CASSQVDSPSYEQYF.

The CDR3 spells CASSYSDRGGGNTIYF. DNA for the CDR3: TGTGCCAGCAGTTACTCGGACAGGGGGGGTGGAAACACCATATATTTT. The V gene is TRBV6-6, the J gene TRBJ1-3; 10 nucleotides line up with TRBD1. With 0 bases clipped from V and 3 bases from J, the junction kept 2 bases outside the gene matches. CDR3 length equals 16 residues. Germline CDR1 reads MNHNY; CDR2 reads SVGAGI (reference sequence).

The chain carries TRBV29-1 and TRBJ1-2, with D hard to call. Germline V gene lookup returns CDR1 SQVTM and CDR2 ANQGSEA. This CDR3 spans 13 amino acids. Trimming took 4 bases from V and 0 from J, leaving 9 bases between them. CDR3 nucleotide sequence: TGCAGCGTTGTAGAGGGAGCTAACTATGGCTACACCTTC. Translation: CSVVEGANYGYTF.

This chain connects TRBV2 to TRBJ2-7, with 7 positions matching TRBD1. Germline-derived CDR1 and CDR2 are SNHLY and FYNNEI. CDR3 size: 14 residues. The V and J ends lost 5 bases and 2 bases, in that order; junction bases with no gene match: 6. The CDR3 bases are TGTGCCAGCAGTATCGGACAGGAGGCCTACGAGCAGTACTTC. Translated: CASSIGQEAYEQYF.

The chain employs TRBV6-6 and TRBJ1-2, with TRBD1 matching over 7 bases. The V gene's germline CDR1 is MNHNY and CDR2 SVGAGI (reference sequence). The CDR3 extends over 14 amino acids. Losses at the gene ends were 6 bases for V and 4 bases for J; bases not matched to a gene: 8. The chain's CDR3 is CASSAGTAFYGYTF. CDR3 nucleotides: TGTGCCAGCAGCGCCGGGACAGCTTTCTATGGCTACACCTTC.

The V call is TRBV7-9, the J call TRBJ2-3; the match to TRBD2 covers 9 bases. This CDR3 is 18 amino acids long. CDR1 and CDR2 from the germline V gene are SEHNR and FQNEAQ (reference sequence). V dropped 1 base and J dropped 0; count of bases not matched to a gene: 8. The CDR3 sequence: CASSLEGSSGESTDTQYF. The CDR3 nucleotides are TGTGCCAGCAGCTTAGAGGGCTCTAGCGGGGAGAGCACAGATACGCAGTATTTT.

This clone was seen only a few times. The V and J genes are TRBV10-3 and TRBJ1-6; D not certain. This CDR3 comprises 15 residues. CDR1 and CDR2 from the germline V gene are ENHRY and SYGVKD. The V end was cut by 2 bases, the J end by 14 bases, with 19 bases between. CDR3 nucleotide sequence: TGTGCCATCAGTGAGGTAGTTGACGGAAGTCAGGCCCTCCACTTT. Protein product: CAISEVVDGSQALHF.